One sample yielded the 27 T cell receptor beta chains listed below, sequenced in a study of blood T cell repertoires in COVID-19. Data came from immunoSEQ multiplex PCR; TCRdb stores just in-frame clones and leaves some out. In the table there are about 200,000 clones, about four fifths of which are singletons. The source material was peripheral blood. The receptors originated from a woman between 50 and 59 years old with active or convalescent COVID-19.

The J gene is TRBJ1-1, the V gene TRBV6-6; tentatively, D is TRBD1 (6 bases). Germline-derived CDR1 and CDR2 are MNHNY and SVGAGI (reference sequence). The V end was cut by 6 bases, the J end by 1 base, with 15 bases between. This CDR3 is 15 amino acids long. CDR3 amino acids: CASRLRQQGNTEAFF. As DNA, the CDR3 is TGTGCCAGCAGGCTTAGACAACAGGGGAACACTGAAGCTTTCTTT.

This clone was detected once. The chain employs TRBV5-1 and TRBJ2-1; the match to TRBD2 covers 11 bases. The CDR3 runs 15 residues. V lost 0 bases, J lost 6 bases, and 2 bases stayed unmatched. Germline V gene lookup returns CDR1 SGHRS and CDR2 YFSETQ. This CDR3 is CASSLASGRSNEQFF. As DNA, the CDR3 is TGCGCCAGCAGCTTGGCTAGCGGGAGGTCCAATGAGCAGTTCTTC.

V is TRBV27 and J is TRBJ1-6, with 8 bases matching TRBD1. The CDR3 extends over 12 amino acids. Germline V gives CDR1 MNHEY, CDR2 SMNVEV (reference sequence). V shed 7 bases and J 10 bases; nucleotides not matched to a gene: 3. This CDR3 reads CASTAGGSPLHF. CDR3 coding DNA: TGTGCCAGCACGGCAGGGGGCTCACCCCTCCACTTT.

The J gene is TRBJ2-7, the V gene TRBV5-1; 14 bases are shared with TRBD2. CDR1 SGHRS and CDR2 YFSETQ come from the germline V gene. There are 18 residues in the CDR3. The V segment lost 3 bases and the J segment 3 bases; nucleotides outside the gene matches: 11. In nucleotides, the CDR3 is TGCGCCAGCAGCTCAGGGACTAGCGGGAGAAAACCCCACTACGAGCAGTACTTC. This gives the protein CASSSGTSGRKPHYEQYF.

This clone was seen a few times. J is TRBJ1-1 and V is TRBV28; D unresolved. Germline assignment: CDR1 MDHEN and CDR2 SYDVKM. V was shortened by 5 bases and J by 0 bases, with 13 bases between the two germline ends. The CDR3 runs 15 residues. The CDR3 here is CASSPPTGMNTEAFF. The DNA for the CDR3 is TGTGCCAGCAGTCCGCCGACCGGGATGAACACTGAAGCTTTCTTT.

The chain joins TRBV29-1 to TRBJ1-2; 7 bases are shared with TRBD1. V gave up 4 bases and J gave up 8 bases; unmatched junction bases: 10. CDR3 length: 13 residues. CDR1 SQVTM and CDR2 ANQGSEA come from the germline V gene. The CDR3 coding sequence is TGCAGCGTTGGACAGGGACTTTGGGGCGGCTACACCTTC. As protein: CSVGQGLWGGYTF.

V usage is TRBV19 and J usage is TRBJ2-7, with 9 bases aligning to TRBD2. The CDR3 runs to 14 residues. Germline V gene lookup returns CDR1 LNHDA and CDR2 SQIVND (reference sequence). The V gene end was trimmed by 3 bases and the J gene end by 2 bases; junction bases not matched to a gene: 2. The CDR3 bases are TGTGCCAGTAGTATCCGGACTAGCGCCTACGAGCAGTACTTC. This translates into CASSIRTSAYEQYF.

The chain couples TRBV5-1 to TRBJ2-2; D remains ambiguous. Trimming removed 1 base from V and 0 bases from J, with 4 bases in between. The CDR3 contains 14 residues. Per germline, CDR1 SGHRS and CDR2 YFSETQ. The DNA of the CDR3 is TGCGCCAGCAGCTTGACGGCGAACACCGGGGAGCTGTTTTTT. It codes for CASSLTANTGELFF.

This chain uses TRBV12-5 with TRBJ2-7; D unclear. This CDR3 has 11 amino acids. Germline CDR1 is LGHNT and CDR2 is FRNRAP. The chain's CDR3 is CDDGQTSEQYF. The DNA of the CDR3 is TGTGACGACGGCCAGACTTCCGAGCAGTACTTC.

The rearrangement uses TRBV18 and TRBJ1-3; D gene uncertain. The germline V and J ends were trimmed by 6 bases and 2 bases, with 17 bases remaining between them. CDR1 and CDR2 from the germline V gene are KGHSH and LQKENI. The CDR3 runs 16 residues. The CDR3: CASSPLTEGPGNTIYF. The CDR3, as DNA: TGTGCCAGCTCGCCGTTGACTGAGGGCCCTGGAAACACCATATATTTT.

V usage is TRBV21-1 and J usage is TRBJ2-4; TRBD1, the table's D call, lacks a check against the DNA. TRBV21-1 is recorded as a pseudogene. The CDR3 spans 15 residues. The CDR3 loop is CASSRRRRGENIQYF. In DNA, the CDR3 is TGTGCCAGCAGCAGAAGGCGCAGGGGGGAAAACATTCAGTACTTC.

This clone showed up just a few times. V and J are TRBV20-1 and TRBJ1-2; perhaps TRBD1 as D (6 bases). Trimming removed 3 bases at V and 4 bases at J, with 9 bases between. CDR1 and CDR2 from the germline V gene are DFQATT and SNEGSKA (reference sequence). This CDR3 has 12 residues. Here the CDR3 DNA reads TGCAGTGCTAGTAAGACAGGCTATGGCTACACCTTC. Amino acid sequence: CSASKTGYGYTF.

The chain carries TRBV5-4 and TRBJ1-4; D might be TRBD1 (6 bases). Germline CDR1 and CDR2: SGHNT and YYREEE (reference sequence). The CDR3 contains 18 residues. With 2 bases removed from V and 8 bases from J, the gap between germline ends came to 25 bases. Here the CDR3 DNA reads TGTGCCAGCAGCTTCGTCCCGGGACATCCACTTCACGAGGAAAAACTGTTTTTT. As protein: CASSFVPGHPLHEEKLFF.

The chain uses TRBV12-5 and TRBJ1-2; maybe TRBD1 (6 bases). Germline V gene data show CDR1 as LGHNT and CDR2 as FRNRAP. The V gene lost 8 bases and the J gene lost 6 bases, with 19 bases spanning the gap. The CDR3 is made up of 14 amino acids. The CDR3 DNA reads as TGTGCTAGTACTGAGGGGGGGTGGTTTGATGGCTACACCTTC. Translating gives CASTEGGWFDGYTF.

The CDR3 is CASRGRDAYNEQFF. CDR3 coding DNA: TGTGCCAGCAGAGGGAGGGACGCCTACAATGAGCAGTTCTTC. This chain connects TRBV2 to TRBJ2-1; 7 bases match TRBD2. V dropped 6 bases and J dropped 2; count of bases not matched to a gene: 4. Per germline, CDR1 SNHLY and CDR2 FYNNEI. The CDR3 is 14 residues long.

The genes are TRBV4-1 and TRBJ2-5; 9 bases fit TRBD1. The V and J ends lost 1 base and 2 bases, in that order; junction bases with no gene match: 5. CDR3 length: 16 amino acids. Germline loops: CDR1 MGHRA, CDR2 YSYEKL. CDR3 loop: CASSQVLGQGQETQYF. CDR3 coding DNA: TGCGCCAGCAGCCAAGTCCTGGGACAGGGACAAGAGACCCAGTACTTC.

This clone occurred once. The gene calls are TRBV5-6 and TRBJ1-2; a weak D match, TRBD1 (6 bases). V dropped 1 base and J dropped 3 bases, with 10 bases sitting between them. Germline values: CDR1 SGHDT, CDR2 YYEEEE. This CDR3 has 14 amino acids. The CDR3 loop is CASSLYSGDYGYTF. The CDR3 nucleotides read TGTGCCAGCAGCTTGTACTCAGGGGACTATGGCTACACCTTC.

CDR3 nucleotides: TGTGCCAGCAGCTCGCCCCGGACAGGGGGTGGAAACACCATATATTTT. Translation gives CASSSPRTGGGNTIYF. V and J are TRBV3-1 (or the pseudogene TRBV3-2) and TRBJ1-3, with 10 positions matching TRBD1. In germline, CDR1 is LGHDT, CDR2 YNNKEL (reference sequence). J was trimmed by 3 bases and V by 5 bases; bases with no gene match: 7. This CDR3 spans 16 amino acids.

The sample holds one count of this clone. The CDR3 coding sequence is TGTGCCAGCAGTTCCCTCCTCCGGGACAGGGGGGGCTACACCTTC. Residues: CASSSLLRDRGGYTF. The rearrangement links TRBV6-5 to TRBJ1-2; 11 bases are shared with TRBD1. V gave up 4 bases and J gave up 8 bases; unmatched junction bases: 9. Germline values: CDR1 MNHEY, CDR2 SVGAGI. The CDR3 runs 15 residues.

V and J are TRBV28 and TRBJ2-6, with TRBD1 as a possible D gene (5 bases). The CDR3 is 17 amino acids. Germline V gene sequence: CDR1 MDHEN, CDR2 SYDVKM. Trimming took off 2 bases at V and 2 bases at J, with 13 bases between the two ends. The CDR3 loop reads CASSLQGAQTGANVLTF. In nucleotides, the CDR3 is TGTGCCAGCAGTTTACAGGGCGCCCAGACTGGGGCCAACGTCCTGACTTTC. Supplemented by reference TRBV28 and TRBJ2-6, the full variable domain reads DVKVTQSSRYLVKRTGEKVFLECVQDMDHENMFWYRQDPGLGLRLIYFSYDVKMKEKGDIPEGYSVSREKKERFSLILESASTNQTSMYLCASSLQGAQTGANVLTFGAGSRLTVL.

This chain connects TRBV19 to TRBJ1-5; 7 bases map to TRBD1. Per the germline V gene, CDR1 is LNHDA and CDR2 is SQIVND (reference sequence). The CDR3 sequence is 13 residues long. With V trimmed by 5 bases and J by 4 bases, 2 bases remained unmatched. DNA for the CDR3: TGTGCCAGTAGTGGGACAGATAATCAGCCCCAGCATTTT. Protein: CASSGTDNQPQHF.

The V and J genes are TRBV5-4 and TRBJ2-5; TRBD2 aligns across 7 bases. The J segment lost 2 bases and the V segment lost 4 bases, leaving 11 bases of the junction unmatched. Germline CDR1 SGHNT, CDR2 YYREEE (reference sequence). This CDR3 has 16 amino acids. CDR3 loop: CASSAAPQRGQETQYF. CDR3 sequence (DNA): TGTGCCAGCAGCGCCGCGCCGCAGCGGGGTCAAGAGACCCAGTACTTC.

The V and J genes are TRBV20-1 and TRBJ1-1, with D maybe TRBD1 (6 bases). V shed 3 bases and J shed 2 bases, with 16 bases lying between them. CDR3 length: 15 amino acids. Germline CDR1 DFQATT, CDR2 SNEGSKA (reference sequence). CDR3 protein: CSASRTATFNTEAFF. Written as DNA, the CDR3 is TGCAGTGCTAGTAGGACAGCCACATTCAACACTGAAGCTTTCTTT.

The chain joins TRBV3-1 (or the pseudogene TRBV3-2) to TRBJ2-5, with D perhaps TRBD2 (6 bases). CDR3 length: 14 residues. Trimming left V 8 bases short and J 6 bases short, with 19 bases between. Germline CDR1 LGHDT, CDR2 YNNKEL (reference sequence). This chain's CDR3 is CASQRAGREKTQYF. The CDR3 DNA follows: TGTGCCAGCCAAAGAGCGGGCAGAGAGAAGACCCAGTACTTC.

The rearrangement links TRBV24-1 to TRBJ2-5, with 8 bases fitting TRBD1. The CDR3 consists of 14 residues. In germline, CDR1 is KGHDR, CDR2 SFDVKD. Losses at the gene ends were 1 base for V and 4 bases for J; bases not matched to a gene: 1. The CDR3 DNA follows: TGTGCCACCAGTGATTTAACAGGGGGAGAGACCCAGTACTTC. It yields the protein CATSDLTGGETQYF.

The rearrangement uses TRBV2 and TRBJ2-2, with D perhaps matching TRBD2 (5 bases). Trimming pared 6 bases from V and 5 bases from J, leaving 13 bases between. The CDR3 has 14 amino acids. Germline-derived CDR1 and CDR2 are SNHLY and FYNNEI. The CDR3 DNA follows: TGTGCCAGCAGGAGAGGGTCGTCTACCGGGGAGCTGTTTTTT. This encodes CASRRGSSTGELFF.

The chain uses TRBV5-1 and TRBJ1-1; no clear D gene. CDR3 length: 13 amino acids. Trimming cost V 2 bases and J 4 bases, with 9 bases left between them. Germline V gives CDR1 SGHRS, CDR2 YFSETQ. DNA for the CDR3: TGCGCCAGCAGCTTCGGAGACGCCACTGAAGCTTTCTTT. This codes for CASSFGDATEAFF.